This record concerns one TCR beta chain sequence. Antigen: not known. The CD4+ fraction was divided into a CD45RA+ naive subset and a CD45RA-negative memory subset. Germline V lookup: CDR1 SGHAT, CDR2 FQNNGV. V gave up 1 base and J gave up 1 base, with 10 bases separating them. The CDR3 totals 15 residues. It was 200 to 250 ng DNA, 31,000 or so T cell genomes, that sorted-subset replicate PCRs used. Libraries were prepared by immunoSEQ multiplex PCR; TCRdb keeps only in-frame clonotypes and omits some of them. Found here are 2,500,000 or so clones, around 93% of them singletons; the top ten hold around 0.4%. This specimen comes from a study of shared clonotypes between healthy human individuals. Study-level points and caveats: Specimens sampled were limited to blood, with tissue repertoires likely differing. The study drew on few donors, limiting represented genetic and exposure-history diversity.

The chain employs TRBV11-2 and TRBJ2-5; maybe TRBD2 (6 bases). Sequencing input: naive CD4+ T cells from PBMCs. As for subset: CD45RA+ positively selected. This TCR was recovered from a man aged 18 to 35 in good health. Some clones in this sample may be carry-over from other donors' samples. The chain's CDR3 is CASSLVVLAQETQYF. The CDR3 nucleotides read TGTGCCAGCAGCTTAGTTGTACTAGCCCAAGAGACCCAGTACTTC.